This TCR beta chain was documented in a study of T cell repertoires in cytomegalovirus infection. Study-level background: Matching HLA type and CMV infection were both indicated by public TCR beta signatures. Findings and caveats of the study: The cumulative frequency of public TCR beta families distinguished individuals who carried CMV together with the relevant HLA. Clonotypes of TCR beta that were HLA-C-restricted and CMV-specific dominated the ex vivo response.

V lost 0 bases and J 3 bases, leaving 23 bases between the germline ends. Per germline, CDR1 MGHRA and CDR2 YSYEKL. The CDR3 is 19 amino acids. This clonotype was counted many times. Its antigen remains unknown. One entry per CDR3 protein results from TCRdb running MiXCR on the reads. The data show roughly 600,000 distinct CDR3 sequences, with approximately 25% seen just once and around 8% held by the top ten. The receptor was derived from a human donor in good health (CMV status not recorded). Some clones in this sample may be carry-over from other donors' samples. This chain connects TRBV4-1 to TRBJ1-2, with unresolved D. Source material: CD8+ T cells from PBMCs. CDR3 bases: TGCGCCAGCAGCCAAGATCAAGGTGGAGTAGCCGCCCAAGACTATGGCTACACCTTC. Residues: CASSQDQGGVAAQDYGYTF.